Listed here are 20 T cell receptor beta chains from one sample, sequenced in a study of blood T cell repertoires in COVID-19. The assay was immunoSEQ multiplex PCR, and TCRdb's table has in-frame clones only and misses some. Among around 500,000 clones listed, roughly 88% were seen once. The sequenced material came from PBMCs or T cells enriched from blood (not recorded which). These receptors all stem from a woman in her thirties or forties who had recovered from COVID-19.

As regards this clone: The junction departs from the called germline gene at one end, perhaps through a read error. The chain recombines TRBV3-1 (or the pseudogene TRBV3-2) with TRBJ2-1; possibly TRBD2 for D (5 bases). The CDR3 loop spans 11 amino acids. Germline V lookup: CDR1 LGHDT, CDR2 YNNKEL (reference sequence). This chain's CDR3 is CASSQGGLEVF. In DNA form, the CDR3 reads TGTGCCAGCAGCCAAGGGGGTTTGGAGGTCTTC.

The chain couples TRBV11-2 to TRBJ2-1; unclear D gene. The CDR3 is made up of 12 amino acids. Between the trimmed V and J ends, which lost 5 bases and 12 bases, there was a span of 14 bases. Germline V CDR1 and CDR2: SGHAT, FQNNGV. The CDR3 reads CASSRHDSGQFF. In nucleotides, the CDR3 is TGTGCCAGCAGCCGCCATGACTCGGGGCAGTTCTTC.

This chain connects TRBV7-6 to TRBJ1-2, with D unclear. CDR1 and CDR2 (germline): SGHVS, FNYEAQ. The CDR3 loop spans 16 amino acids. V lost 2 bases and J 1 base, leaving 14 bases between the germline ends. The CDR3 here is CASSLSSAGLNYGYTF. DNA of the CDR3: TGTGCCAGCAGCTTATCGTCCGCAGGCCTTAACTATGGCTACACCTTC.

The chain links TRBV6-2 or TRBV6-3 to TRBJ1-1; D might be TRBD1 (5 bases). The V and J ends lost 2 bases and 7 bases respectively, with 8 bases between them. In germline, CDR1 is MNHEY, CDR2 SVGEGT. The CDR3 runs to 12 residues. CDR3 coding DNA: TGTGCCAGCAGTTACATGGGGCTTGAAGCTTTCTTT. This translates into CASSYMGLEAFF.

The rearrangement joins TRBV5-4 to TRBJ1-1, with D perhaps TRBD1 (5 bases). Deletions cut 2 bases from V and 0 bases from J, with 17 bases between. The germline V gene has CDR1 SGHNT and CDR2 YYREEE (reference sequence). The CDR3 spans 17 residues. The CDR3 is CASSFEGTGVMNTEAFF. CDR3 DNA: TGTGCCAGCAGCTTCGAAGGCACGGGGGTGATGAACACTGAAGCTTTCTTT.

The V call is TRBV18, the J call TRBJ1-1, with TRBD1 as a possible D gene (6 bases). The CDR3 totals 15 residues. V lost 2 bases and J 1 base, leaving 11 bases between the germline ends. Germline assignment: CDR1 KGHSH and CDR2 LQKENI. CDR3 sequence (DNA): TGTGCCAGCTCACCAGGGGGACACCGGAACACTGAAGCTTTCTTT. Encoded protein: CASSPGGHRNTEAFF.

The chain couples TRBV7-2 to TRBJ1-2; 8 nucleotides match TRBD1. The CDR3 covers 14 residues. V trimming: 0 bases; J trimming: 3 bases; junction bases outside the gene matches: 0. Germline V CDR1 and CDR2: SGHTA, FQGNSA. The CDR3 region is CASSLAQGDYGYTF. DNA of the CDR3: TGTGCCAGCAGCTTAGCACAGGGGGACTATGGCTACACCTTC.

CDR3: CASSLGVAGGTDTQYF. CDR3 nucleotides: TGTGCCAGCAGCTTAGGCGTAGCGGGAGGAACAGATACGCAGTATTTT. The V gene is TRBV7-8, the J gene TRBJ2-3; 10 positions agree with TRBD2. Germline CDR1 is SGHVS and CDR2 is FQNEAQ. The CDR3 spans 16 residues. Germline trimming cut 1 base from V and 3 bases from J; bases unmatched to any gene: 4.

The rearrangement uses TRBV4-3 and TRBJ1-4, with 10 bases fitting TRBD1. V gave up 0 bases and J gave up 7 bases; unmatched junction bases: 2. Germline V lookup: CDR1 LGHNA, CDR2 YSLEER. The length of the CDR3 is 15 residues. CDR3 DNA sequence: TGCGCCAGCAGCCAAGATGGGACAGGGGTTGAAAAACTGTTTTTT. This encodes CASSQDGTGVEKLFF.

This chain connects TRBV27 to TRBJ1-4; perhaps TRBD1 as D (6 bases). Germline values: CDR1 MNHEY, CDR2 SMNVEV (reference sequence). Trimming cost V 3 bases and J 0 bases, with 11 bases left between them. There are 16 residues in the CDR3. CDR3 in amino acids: CASSLGARATNEKLFF. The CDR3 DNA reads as TGTGCCAGCAGTTTGGGGGCCCGTGCAACTAATGAAAAACTGTTTTTT.

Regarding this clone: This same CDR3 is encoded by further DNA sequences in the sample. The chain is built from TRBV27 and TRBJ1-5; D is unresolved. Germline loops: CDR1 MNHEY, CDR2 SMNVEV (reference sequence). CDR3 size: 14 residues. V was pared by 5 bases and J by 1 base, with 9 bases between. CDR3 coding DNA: TGTGCCAGCAGTCCTCGAGGGAGCAATCAGCCCCAGCATTTT. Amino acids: CASSPRGSNQPQHF.

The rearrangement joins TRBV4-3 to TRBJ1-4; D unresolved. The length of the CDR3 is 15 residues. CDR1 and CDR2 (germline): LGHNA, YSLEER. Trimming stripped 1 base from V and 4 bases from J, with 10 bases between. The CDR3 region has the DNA TGCGCCAGCAGCCAAGGGTTTCAGGTTAATGAAAAACTGTTTTTT. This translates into CASSQGFQVNEKLFF.

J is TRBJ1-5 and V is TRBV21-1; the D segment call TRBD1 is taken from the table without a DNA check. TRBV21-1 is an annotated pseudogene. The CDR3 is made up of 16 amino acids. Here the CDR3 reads CASSPRTAHSNQPQHF. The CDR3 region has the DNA TGTGCCAGCTCACCGAGGACAGCTCATAGCAATCAGCCCCAGCATTTT.

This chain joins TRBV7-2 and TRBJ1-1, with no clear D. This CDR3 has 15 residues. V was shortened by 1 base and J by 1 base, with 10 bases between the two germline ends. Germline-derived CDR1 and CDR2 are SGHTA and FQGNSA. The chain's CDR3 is CASSLEWWANTEAFF. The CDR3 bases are TGTGCCAGCAGCTTAGAATGGTGGGCGAACACTGAAGCTTTCTTT.

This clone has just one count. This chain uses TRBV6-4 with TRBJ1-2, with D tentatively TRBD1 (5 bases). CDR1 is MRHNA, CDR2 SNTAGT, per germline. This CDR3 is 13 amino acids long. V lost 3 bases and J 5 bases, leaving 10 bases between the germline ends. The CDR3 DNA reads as TGTGCCAGCAGTGAAGGGGCCTCGTATGGCTACACCTTC. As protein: CASSEGASYGYTF.

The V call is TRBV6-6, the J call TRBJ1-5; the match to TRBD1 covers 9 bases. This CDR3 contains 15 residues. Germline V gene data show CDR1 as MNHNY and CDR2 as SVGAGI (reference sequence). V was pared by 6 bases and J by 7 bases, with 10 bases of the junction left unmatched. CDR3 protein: CASSSRWTGEQPQHF. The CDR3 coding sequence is TGTGCCAGCAGCTCCCGTTGGACAGGGGAGCAGCCCCAGCATTTT.

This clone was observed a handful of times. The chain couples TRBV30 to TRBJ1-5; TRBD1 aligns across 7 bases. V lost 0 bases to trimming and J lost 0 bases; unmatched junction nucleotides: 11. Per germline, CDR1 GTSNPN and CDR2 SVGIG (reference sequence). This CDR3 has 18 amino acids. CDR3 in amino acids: CAWSVGAGGPNSNQPQHF. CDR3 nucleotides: TGTGCCTGGAGTGTAGGGGCAGGGGGTCCGAATAGCAATCAGCCCCAGCATTTT.

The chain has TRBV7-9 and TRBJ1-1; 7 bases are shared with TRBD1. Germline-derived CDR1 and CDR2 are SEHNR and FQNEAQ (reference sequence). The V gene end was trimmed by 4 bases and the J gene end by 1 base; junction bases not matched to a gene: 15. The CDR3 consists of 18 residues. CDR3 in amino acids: CASSSPGTASSGNTEAFF. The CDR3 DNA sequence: TGTGCCAGCAGCTCCCCCGGGACAGCAAGCTCGGGGAACACTGAAGCTTTCTTT.

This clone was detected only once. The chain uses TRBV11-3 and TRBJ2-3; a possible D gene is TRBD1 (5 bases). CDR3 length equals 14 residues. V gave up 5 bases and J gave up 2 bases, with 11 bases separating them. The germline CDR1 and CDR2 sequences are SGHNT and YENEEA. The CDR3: CASSDRWDTDTQYF. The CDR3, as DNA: TGTGCCAGCAGCGACAGATGGGACACAGATACGCAGTATTTT.

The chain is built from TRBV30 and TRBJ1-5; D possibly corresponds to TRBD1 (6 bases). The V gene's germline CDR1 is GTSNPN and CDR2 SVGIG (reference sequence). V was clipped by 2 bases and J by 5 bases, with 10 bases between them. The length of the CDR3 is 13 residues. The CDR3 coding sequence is TGTGCCTGGAGTCTCAGGGGTGATCAGCCCCAGCATTTT. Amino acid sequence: CAWSLRGDQPQHF. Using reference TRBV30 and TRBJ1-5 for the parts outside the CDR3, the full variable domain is SQTIHQWPATLVQPVGSPLSLECTVEGTSNPNLYWYRQAAGRGLQLLFYSVGIGQISSEVPQNLSASRPQDRQFILSSKKLLLSDSGFYLCAWSLRGDQPQHFGDGTRLSIL.